Sequencing of this T cell receptor (beta chain) was carried out in a study of regulatory T cells in long-lasting Graves disease. CDR1 is WSHSY and CDR2 is SAAADI in the germline V gene. The CDR3 runs to 15 residues. In building TCR beta libraries, iRepertoire HTBI primers were used together with Arm-PCR of CDR3 regions. A single record per CDR3 protein comes from TCRdb applying MiXCR to the multiplex PCR reads. The table records about 520,000 distinct CDR3 sequences, about 12% of them present only once. Time point meaning: newly diagnosed GD, antithyroid drugs for less than 3 months. From PBMCs, RNA was extracted and then used to make the TCR library. This clonotype appeared a single time. A read error may explain this, as a much larger clone is one base away. The same specimen was also included in a second study, on T cells in Graves' hyperthyroidism and ophthalmopathy.

V gene TRBV10-2 combines with J gene TRBJ2-1; 7 nucleotides align to TRBD1. Sequenced here: peripheral blood mononuclear cells (PBMCs), sampled at new diagnosis, from a patient treated with antithyroid drugs. The receptor was isolated from a woman aged 30 to 39 with Graves disease. The CDR3 here is CTSSSTPGQRNEQFF. The CDR3 DNA reads TGCACCAGCAGCTCTACCCCGGGACAGCGCAATGAGCAGTTCTTC.